This is a list of T cell receptor beta chains from one sample in a study of regulatory T cells in long-lasting Graves disease. In TCRdb, the multiplex PCR reads were re-called with MiXCR into one record per CDR3 protein. This table has hundreds of thousands of distinct CDR3 sequences, 16% appearing once. This same sample was also taken into another study, of T cells in Graves' hyperthyroidism and ophthalmopathy.

The input for sequencing was peripheral blood mononuclear cells (PBMCs), taken at new diagnosis, from a patient treated with antithyroid drugs. The receptors come from a man aged 40-49 years with Graves disease. The CDR3 runs from the conserved cysteine through the conserved F or W. D genes are given only for firm matches. Size tells how often a clone was seen (once, few, many) or the class of an expanded clone, and some rows leave it out.

>many|TRBV10-3|TRBD2|TRBJ2-3
TGTGCCATCAGCCCAGCGGGGGGCAGCGATACGCAGTATTTT
CAISPAGGSDTQYF
>.|TRBV4-1|.|TRBJ1-4
TGCGCCAGCAGCCTTCGGAGGGGGGGAAATGAAAAACTGTTTTTT
CASSLRRGGNEKLFF
>many|TRBV18|.|TRBJ1-1
TGTGCCAGCTCACGGGACCCGAACACTGAAGCTTTCTTT
CASSRDPNTEAFF
>many|TRBV12-3/TRBV12-4|.|TRBJ1-2
TGTGCCAGCAGCTTGTCCCTTCCAGGTTATTCTAACTATGGCTACACCTTC
CASSLSLPGYSNYGYTF
>many|TRBV29-1|.|TRBJ1-4
TGCAGCGCGTTCTCCGAAAAACTGTTTTTT
CSAFSEKLFF
>many|TRBV2|TRBD2|TRBJ2-3
TGTGCCATCGGTAATCTAGCGGGGGGGTCCACAGATACGCAGTATTTT
CAIGNLAGGSTDTQYF
>many|TRBV5-6|.|TRBJ1-1
TGTGCCAGCGGGGTGTTGGCGAACACTGAAGCTTTCTTT
CASGVLANTEAFF
>many|TRBV7-2|TRBD2|TRBJ2-7
TGTGCCAGCAGCTTAACCGGACTAGGCGTCTACGAGCAGTACTTC
CASSLTGLGVYEQYF
>.|TRBV28|TRBD2|TRBJ2-3
TGTGCCAGCAGTCCTATAGCGGGGAGCACAGATACGCAGTATTTT
CASSPIAGSTDTQYF
>few|TRBV5-1|.|TRBJ1-3
TGCGCCAGCAGCTTGACAGTCTACTCTGGAAACACCATATATTTT
CASSLTVYSGNTIYF
>many|TRBV2|.|TRBJ1-1
TGTGCCAGCAGTATTAGGACTGAAGCTTTCTTT
CASSIRTEAFF
>many|TRBV5-1|.|TRBJ2-1
TGCGCCAGCAGCCCAAAAATGGACCGACTAAAGGGCAATGAGCAGTTCTTC
CASSPKMDRLKGNEQFF
>many|TRBV20-1|.|TRBJ2-7
TGCAGTGCTAACCAGATCCACCGGGGGGCGTACGAGCAGTACTTC
CSANQIHRGAYEQYF
>many|TRBV6-4|.|TRBJ2-7
TGTGCCAGCAGTTACTCATACCCCCGTAGGACCCGTGGCGAGCAGTACTTC
CASSYSYPRRTRGEQYF
>many|TRBV9|.|TRBJ1-1
TGTGCCAGCAGCGTAGAGCCGAACACTGAAGCTTTCTTT
CASSVEPNTEAFF